Listed below are T cell receptor beta chains from one sample, sequenced in a study of radiation and T cells in renal cell carcinoma. The data were produced by immunoSEQ multiplex PCR, yet TCRdb's version contains in-frame clones alone and is incomplete. This sample yields 150,000 or so clones, of which 88% are seen a single time; around 13% belongs to the top ten. This sample comprised blood, obtained from a patient whose treatment included radiotherapy and nephrectomy. The origin of the receptors is a woman aged 45 to 65 with renal cell carcinoma. Each CDR3 is given with its conserved first and last residue. Fields, in order: clone size, D gene, V gene, J gene, CDR3 DNA, CDR3 protein. D genes are given only for firm matches. Where a row states a size, it is once, few, many or the class of an expanded clone; other rows omit it.

size: .
D: TRBD2
V: TRBV4-1
J: TRBJ2-5
DNA: TGCGCCAGCAGCCATAGCGGGGGGGACCTTGGGACCCAGTACTTC
CDR3: CASSHSGGDLGTQYF

size: .
D: .
V: TRBV2
J: TRBJ1-2
DNA: TGTGCCAGCAGTGATAGAGGAGCTAACTATGGCTACACCTTC
CDR3: CASSDRGANYGYTF

size: .
D: .
V: TRBV18
J: TRBJ1-2
DNA: TGTGCCAGCTCACCACCGTTGCAGGGAAGGGCCTATGGCTACACCTTC
CDR3: CASSPPLQGRAYGYTF

size: .
D: .
V: TRBV7-2
J: TRBJ2-3
DNA: TGTGCCAGCAGCCGCCTACGGGCCTACTTTAGCACAGATACGCAGTATTTT
CDR3: CASSRLRAYFSTDTQYF

size: .
D: TRBD2
V: TRBV29-1
J: TRBJ2-3
DNA: TGCAGCGTTGCCCCGACTAGCGGGGGGCCAGGAGATACGCAGTATTTT
CDR3: CSVAPTSGGPGDTQYF

size: .
D: .
V: TRBV7-9
J: TRBJ2-7
DNA: TGTGCCAGCAGCAAAACCGGGCCTATGAACGAGCAGTACTTC
CDR3: CASSKTGPMNEQYF

size: .
D: .
V: TRBV7-2
J: TRBJ2-3
DNA: TGTGCCAGCAGCTTAGTTCGGGGCACAGATACGCAGTATTTT
CDR3: CASSLVRGTDTQYF

size: .
D: .
V: TRBV14
J: TRBJ2-3
DNA: TGTGCCAGCAGCCAAGCTACGGCAGGACTGTCAGATACGCAGTATTTT
CDR3: CASSQATAGLSDTQYF

size: once
D: TRBD2
V: TRBV7-9
J: TRBJ2-5
DNA: TGTGCCAGCAGCTTAGCCGGGGGGGTTGAGACCCAGTACTTC
CDR3: CASSLAGGVETQYF

size: .
D: .
V: TRBV27
J: TRBJ2-5
DNA: TGTGCCAGCAGTGCCACCCTAGCGTCCGCCGTAGAGACCCAGTACTTC
CDR3: CASSATLASAVETQYF

size: .
D: TRBD2
V: TRBV19
J: TRBJ2-4
DNA: TGTGCCAGTAGTATAGGCGGGGGAGCCAAAAACATTCAGTACTTC
CDR3: CASSIGGGAKNIQYF

size: .
D: .
V: TRBV6-1
J: TRBJ1-2
DNA: TGTGCCAGCAGGGTACTGGGACGGGACTATGGCTACACCTTC
CDR3: CASRVLGRDYGYTF

size: .
D: .
V: TRBV9
J: TRBJ2-5
DNA: TGTGCCAGCAGCACCTCGGGCATTGTGGAGACCCAGTACTTC
CDR3: CASSTSGIVETQYF

size: .
D: TRBD1
V: TRBV30
J: TRBJ1-2
DNA: TGTGCCGCGGTACAGGGGTATAACTATGGCTACACCTTC
CDR3: CAAVQGYNYGYTF

size: .
D: .
V: TRBV5-6
J: TRBJ2-2
DNA: TGTGCCAGCAGCTTGGGGCCGGGACCCACGGGGCCCGGGGAGCTGTTTTTT
CDR3: CASSLGPGPTGPGELFF

size: .
D: TRBD1
V: TRBV5-1
J: TRBJ1-1
DNA: TGCGCCAGCACCCGACAGGGGAACACTGAAGCTTTCTTT
CDR3: CASTRQGNTEAFF

size: .
D: TRBD1
V: TRBV5-1
J: TRBJ1-4
DNA: TGCGCCAGCAGCTTGGGAGACAGGGGGGCAACTAATGAAAAACTGTTTTTT
CDR3: CASSLGDRGATNEKLFF

size: once
D: .
V: TRBV6-1
J: TRBJ2-7
DNA: TGTGCCAGCAGTGAACACAACTACGAGCAGTACTTC
CDR3: CASSEHNYEQYF

size: .
D: .
V: TRBV19
J: TRBJ1-4
DNA: TGTGCCAGTAGTGGGTCGAAGGTTACAACTAATGAAAAACTGTTTTTT
CDR3: CASSGSKVTTNEKLFF

size: .
D: TRBD1
V: TRBV14
J: TRBJ2-3
DNA: TGTGCCAGCAGCCAAGTTTTCAGGGGGCCGGACACAGATACGCAGTATTTT
CDR3: CASSQVFRGPDTDTQYF

size: .
D: TRBD1
V: TRBV9
J: TRBJ2-1
DNA: TGTGCCAGCAGCGTAGGCCAGGGGGCGCTAAATGAGCAGTTCTTC
CDR3: CASSVGQGALNEQFF

size: .
D: TRBD1
V: TRBV5-6
J: TRBJ1-2
DNA: TGTGCCAGCAGCATGGACAGGGCCTATGGCTACACCTTC
CDR3: CASSMDRAYGYTF

size: .
D: .
V: TRBV18
J: TRBJ1-6
DNA: TGTGCCAGCTCAGCCTTGGACGGGAGTAATTCACCCCTCCACTTT
CDR3: CASSALDGSNSPLHF

size: .
D: .
V: TRBV6-5
J: TRBJ2-7
DNA: TGTGCCAGCAGGGTGGGGGCAGGGACAAGATACGAGCAGTACTTC
CDR3: CASRVGAGTRYEQYF

size: .
D: .
V: TRBV4-1
J: TRBJ1-3
DNA: TGCGCCAGCAGCCAAGCCCCCGGGGGGTTCGGAAACACCATATATTTT
CDR3: CASSQAPGGFGNTIYF

size: .
D: .
V: TRBV6-6
J: TRBJ2-5
DNA: TGTGCCAGCGGGGGGGCGGGAGAGACCCAGTACTTC
CDR3: CASGGAGETQYF

size: .
D: .
V: TRBV10-1
J: TRBJ1-1
DNA: TGCGCCAGCAGTGAAGGGCCGGCGAGGACTGAAGCTTTCTTT
CDR3: CASSEGPARTEAFF

size: .
D: .
V: TRBV6-5
J: TRBJ1-5
DNA: TGTGCCAGCAGTTACTCGTATCCGAGCAATCAGCCCCAGCATTTT
CDR3: CASSYSYPSNQPQHF

size: once
D: .
V: TRBV5-5
J: TRBJ2-7
DNA: TGTGCCAGCAGCGGGACTCGACTCGAACCCTACGAGCAGTACTTC
CDR3: CASSGTRLEPYEQYF

size: .
D: .
V: TRBV7-9
J: TRBJ1-5
DNA: TGTGCCAGCAGCTTAGCTGGGGTTAATCAGCCCCAGCATTTT
CDR3: CASSLAGVNQPQHF

size: .
D: TRBD1
V: TRBV7-2
J: TRBJ1-3
DNA: TGTGCCAGCAGCTTAGGGACAGGCTCTGGAAACACCATATATTTT
CDR3: CASSLGTGSGNTIYF

size: .
D: .
V: TRBV25-1
J: TRBJ1-1
DNA: TGTGCCAGCAGTGAATGGGGGGAGGAAGGTGAAGCTTTCTTT
CDR3: CASSEWGEEGEAFF

size: .
D: .
V: TRBV19
J: TRBJ1-5
DNA: TGTGCCAGTAGTTTCGGGGGCAATCAGCCCCAGCATTTT
CDR3: CASSFGGNQPQHF

size: .
D: .
V: TRBV5-6
J: TRBJ1-5
DNA: TGTGCCACCAACGCAAGGGGTAAAAGCCAGCCCCAGCATTTT
CDR3: CATNARGKSQPQHF

size: .
D: .
V: TRBV11-2
J: TRBJ1-2
DNA: TGTGCCAGCAGCTTAGATCTAGGCAGTGGCTACACCTTC
CDR3: CASSLDLGSGYTF

size: .
D: .
V: TRBV2
J: TRBJ1-6
DNA: TGTGCCAGCAGTGGTTCTGTAGGGAATTCACCCCTCCACTTT
CDR3: CASSGSVGNSPLHF

size: .
D: .
V: TRBV7-3
J: TRBJ1-1
DNA: TGTGCCAGCAGCTTATTAGCGAACACTGAAGCTTTCTTT
CDR3: CASSLLANTEAFF

size: .
D: .
V: TRBV30
J: TRBJ1-1
DNA: TGTGCCCGGAGTGTACGTCCTGAAGCTTTCTTT
CDR3: CARSVRPEAFF

size: .
D: TRBD1
V: TRBV7-6
J: TRBJ2-6
DNA: TGTGCCAGCAGCGCCGACAGGGTGAGCTCTGGGGCCAACGTCCTGACTTTC
CDR3: CASSADRVSSGANVLTF

size: .
D: .
V: TRBV9
J: TRBJ2-1
DNA: TGTGCCAGCAACCAGGGCGGGGCAACGGCATACAATGAGCAGTTCTTC
CDR3: CASNQGGATAYNEQFF

size: once
D: TRBD1
V: TRBV19
J: TRBJ1-4
DNA: TGTGCCAGTAGTACCCCAAGGACAGGGGGTTTAAGTGAAAAACTGTTTTTT
CDR3: CASSTPRTGGLSEKLFF

size: .
D: .
V: TRBV7-9
J: TRBJ2-2
DNA: TGTGCCAGCAGCTTAACCGAGCGGTCCGGGGAGCTGTTTTTT
CDR3: CASSLTERSGELFF

size: .
D: .
V: TRBV13
J: TRBJ1-3
DNA: TGTGCCAGCAGCCACTTAGCGGGAAACACCATATATTTT
CDR3: CASSHLAGNTIYF

size: .
D: .
V: TRBV5-1
J: TRBJ1-2
DNA: TGCGCCAGCAGCTTGTTGGCGGGGTTTGGTAACTATGGCTACACCTTC
CDR3: CASSLLAGFGNYGYTF

size: .
D: .
V: TRBV7-9
J: TRBJ2-3
DNA: TGTGCCAGCAGCTTCGGGGGCTCTAGCGATACGCAGTATTTT
CDR3: CASSFGGSSDTQYF

size: .
D: .
V: TRBV6-5
J: TRBJ2-1
DNA: TGTGCCAGCAGTTACTCGACCGGGCTAGGGGTTGATGAGCAGTTCTTC
CDR3: CASSYSTGLGVDEQFF

size: .
D: .
V: TRBV7-9
J: TRBJ2-5
DNA: TGTGCCAGCAGCTCGGGTCAGGGAGGAGAGACCCAGTACTTC
CDR3: CASSSGQGGETQYF

size: once
D: TRBD2
V: TRBV9
J: TRBJ2-1
DNA: TGTGCCAGCAGCGACCCCCGACTAGCGGGGGGGACCCAGTTCTTC
CDR3: CASSDPRLAGGTQFF

size: .
D: TRBD2
V: TRBV7-2
J: TRBJ2-3
DNA: TGTGCCAGCAGCTGGGGACTAGCGGATCTGTCAGATACGCAGTATTTT
CDR3: CASSWGLADLSDTQYF

size: .
D: .
V: TRBV7-2
J: TRBJ2-5
DNA: TGTGCCAGCAGCTCCCAGTCGAGCGTGTGGGAGACCCAGTACTTC
CDR3: CASSSQSSVWETQYF

size: .
D: .
V: TRBV4-1
J: TRBJ2-5
DNA: TGCGCCAGCAGCCTACGGACACCGCCGGAGACCCAGTACTTC
CDR3: CASSLRTPPETQYF

size: once
D: TRBD2
V: TRBV5-1
J: TRBJ2-7
DNA: TGCGCCAGCAGCTCCAAAGAACCGGGACTAGCGGCCTCCTACGAGCAGTACTTC
CDR3: CASSSKEPGLAASYEQYF

size: .
D: .
V: TRBV7-9
J: TRBJ1-5
DNA: TGTGCCAGCAGCTTCCTTGAGTCGGGCCAGCCCCAGCATTTT
CDR3: CASSFLESGQPQHF

size: .
D: .
V: TRBV18
J: TRBJ2-3
DNA: TGTGCCAGCGCCTCCGGCCTGGGTTGGACAGATACGCAGTATTTT
CDR3: CASASGLGWTDTQYF

size: .
D: TRBD2
V: TRBV13
J: TRBJ2-2
DNA: TGTGCCAGCAGCTTATTTGGACTAGCGGACAACACCGGGGAGCTGTTTTTT
CDR3: CASSLFGLADNTGELFF